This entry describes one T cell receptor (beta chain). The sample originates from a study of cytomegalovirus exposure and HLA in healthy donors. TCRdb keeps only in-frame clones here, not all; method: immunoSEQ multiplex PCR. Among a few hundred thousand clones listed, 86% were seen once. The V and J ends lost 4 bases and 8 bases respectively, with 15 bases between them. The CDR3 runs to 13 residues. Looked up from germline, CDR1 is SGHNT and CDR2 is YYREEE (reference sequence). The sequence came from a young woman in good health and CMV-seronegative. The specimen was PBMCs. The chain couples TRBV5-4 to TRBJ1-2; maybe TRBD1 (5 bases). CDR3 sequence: CASSPVGQGGYTF. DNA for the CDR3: TGTGCCAGCAGCCCGGTAGGCCAGGGAGGCTACACCTTC. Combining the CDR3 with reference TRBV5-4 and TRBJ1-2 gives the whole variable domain ETGVTQSPTHLIKTRGQQVTLRCSSQSGHNTVSWYQQALGQGPQFIFQYYREEENGRGNFPPRFSGLQFPNYSSELNVNALELDDSALYLCASSPVGQGGYTFGSGTRLTVV.